The source of this T cell receptor beta chain is a study of shared clonotypes between healthy human individuals. Only in-frame clones appear in the TCRdb table, and some are missing; sequencing was by immunoSEQ multiplex PCR. The table records nearly 500,000 clones, approximately 80% of them present only once. V was pared by 4 bases and J by 4 bases, with 7 bases of the junction left unmatched. Germline V CDR1 and CDR2: WNHNN, SYGVQD (reference sequence). The CDR3 extends over 15 amino acids. This clone was seen only a few times. V and J are TRBV10-1 and TRBJ1-2; 9 bases align to TRBD1. The sequencing sample was made of PBMCs. This receptor was taken from a woman aged 40 to 49 in good health. Some clones in this sample may be carry-over from other donors' samples. This chain's CDR3 is CASSAPGTGLYGYTF. CDR3 coding DNA: TGCGCCAGCAGTGCCCCCGGGACAGGGCTCTATGGCTACACCTTC.